The entry below gives a single TCR beta chain sequence along with its context. The repertoire was sequenced with immunoSEQ multiplex PCR; TCRdb's copy has only in-frame clones and lacks some. The table lists 240,000 or so clones, approximately 86% of them singletons, with 2.5% to 3.5% in the top ten. Trimming took 4 bases from V and 3 from J; bases not matched to a gene: 5. Germline V gene data show CDR1 as SGHRS and CDR2 as YFSETQ. The CDR3 is made up of 14 amino acids. Adults between about 18 and 89 years of age took part from 20 to 25 US areas. The record originates from a study of blood T cell repertoires in COVID-19.

The sample was PBMCs or T cells enriched from blood (not recorded which). The chain recombines TRBV5-1 with TRBJ2-7, with 9 bases fitting TRBD1. The source is a middle-aged woman with acute COVID-19. In DNA form, the CDR3 reads TGCGCCAGCAGCCAAGGGACAGGGAACTACGAGCAGTACTTC. Its protein product is CASSQGTGNYEQYF.